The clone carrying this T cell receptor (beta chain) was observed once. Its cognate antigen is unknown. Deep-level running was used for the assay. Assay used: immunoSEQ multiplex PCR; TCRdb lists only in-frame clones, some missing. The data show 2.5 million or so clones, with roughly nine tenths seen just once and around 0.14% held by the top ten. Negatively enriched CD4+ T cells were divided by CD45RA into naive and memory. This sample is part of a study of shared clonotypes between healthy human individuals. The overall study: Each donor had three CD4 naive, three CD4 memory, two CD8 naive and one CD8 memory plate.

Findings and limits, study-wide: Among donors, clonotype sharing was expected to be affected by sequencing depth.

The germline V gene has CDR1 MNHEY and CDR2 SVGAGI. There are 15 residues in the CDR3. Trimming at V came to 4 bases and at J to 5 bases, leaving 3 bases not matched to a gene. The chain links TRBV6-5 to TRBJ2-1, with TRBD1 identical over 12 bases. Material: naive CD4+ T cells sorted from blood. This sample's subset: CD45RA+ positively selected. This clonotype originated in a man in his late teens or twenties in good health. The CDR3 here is CASSWGQGANNEQFF. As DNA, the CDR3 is TGTGCCAGCAGTTGGGGACAGGGGGCAAACAATGAGCAGTTCTTC.